These T cell receptor beta chains were read from a single sample in a study of blood T cell repertoires in COVID-19. TCRdb's copy holds only in-frame clones and misses some; the assay was immunoSEQ multiplex PCR. The sample lists about 73,000 clones, under 90% occurring once. Sequenced material: peripheral blood. The receptor source for this set is a woman between 55 and 75 years old with acute or convalescent COVID-19. The CDR3 runs from the conserved cysteine through the conserved F or W. A D gene is named only where the DNA matches it firmly. Rows may omit the clone size; those that give it use once, few, many or a size class.

TRBD1	NA	TRBV12-3/TRBV12-4	TRBJ1-2	CASGQGGYGYTF	TGTGCCAGCGGACAGGGCGGGTATGGCTACACCTTC
TRBD2	NA	TRBV10-3	TRBJ2-6	CAIRRGLAGTSGANVLTF	TGTGCCATCCGAAGGGGACTAGCGGGAACCTCTGGGGCCAACGTCCTGACTTTC
TRBD1	NA	TRBV19	TRBJ1-3	CASSTHPGTGGGNTIYF	TGTGCCAGTAGTACCCACCCCGGGACAGGAGGAGGAAACACCATATATTTT
TRBD1	NA	TRBV11-2	TRBJ1-1	CASSRTGGITEAFF	TGTGCCAGCAGCCGGACAGGTGGCATCACTGAAGCTTTCTTT
NA	NA	TRBV11-2	TRBJ2-3	CASSLPWTSRDTQYF	TGTGCCAGCAGCTTACCCTGGACTTCTCGCGATACGCAGTATTTT
NA	NA	TRBV6-1	TRBJ1-6	CASSELRGFSSPLHF	TGTGCCAGCAGTGAATTAAGGGGTTTCAGTTCACCCCTCCACTTT
NA	NA	TRBV21-1	TRBJ1-2	CASSKGSRLFPGHYGYTF	TGTGCCAGCAGCAAGGGCTCTCGTCTTTTTCCAGGCCACTATGGCTACACCTTC
NA	once	TRBV25-1	TRBJ1-5	CASSDERVGQPQHF	TGTGCCAGCAGTGATGAACGGGTGGGTCAGCCCCAGCATTTT
NA	few	TRBV5-4	TRBJ1-1	CASRAGVNTEAFF	TGTGCCAGCAGGGCAGGGGTGAACACTGAAGCTTTCTTT
NA	NA	TRBV6-5	TRBJ1-2	CASNRATNYGYTF	TGTGCCAGCAACAGGGCTACAAACTATGGCTACACCTTC